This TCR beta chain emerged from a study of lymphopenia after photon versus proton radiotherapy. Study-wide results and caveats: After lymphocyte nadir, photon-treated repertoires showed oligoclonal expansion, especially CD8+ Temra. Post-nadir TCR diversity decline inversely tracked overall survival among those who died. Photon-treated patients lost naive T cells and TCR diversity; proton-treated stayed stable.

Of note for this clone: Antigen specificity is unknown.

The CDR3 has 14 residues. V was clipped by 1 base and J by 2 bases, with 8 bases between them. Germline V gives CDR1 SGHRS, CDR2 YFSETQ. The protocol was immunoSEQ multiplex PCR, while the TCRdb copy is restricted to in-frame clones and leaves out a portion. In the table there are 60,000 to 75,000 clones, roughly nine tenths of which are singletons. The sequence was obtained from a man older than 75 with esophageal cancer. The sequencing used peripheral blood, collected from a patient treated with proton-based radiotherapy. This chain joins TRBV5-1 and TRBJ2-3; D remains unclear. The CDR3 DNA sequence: TGCGCCAGCAGCTTGTCCAAATCCACAGATACGCAGTATTTT. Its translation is CASSLSKSTDTQYF. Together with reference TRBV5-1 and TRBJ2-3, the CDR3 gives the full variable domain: KAGVTQTPRYLIKTRGQQVTLSCSPISGHRSVSWYQQTPGQGLQFLFEYFSETQRNKGNFPGRFSGRQFSNSRSEMNVSTLELGDSALYLCASSLSKSTDTQYFGPGTRLTVL.